This passage covers 17 T cell receptor beta chains from one sample sequenced in a study of blood T cell repertoires in COVID-19. Measured with immunoSEQ multiplex PCR; TCRdb has only the in-frame clones, and not every one. The sample has almost 350,000 clones, about nine tenths seen once. The specimen sequenced was peripheral blood. These receptor sequences come from a woman aged 60-70 years with COVID-19, enrolled during active disease.

CDR3 sequence reads: CSARGGLEAFF. The CDR3, as DNA: TGCAGTGCTAGAGGGGGGCTTGAAGCTTTCTTT. This rearrangement joins TRBV20-1 to TRBJ1-1; tentatively, D is TRBD1 (6 bases). The length of the CDR3 is 11 residues. V was pared by 1 base and J by 7 bases, with 7 bases between. Per germline, CDR1 DFQATT and CDR2 SNEGSKA (reference sequence).

The chain recombines TRBV6-1 with TRBJ1-1; 10 bases are shared with TRBD1. CDR1 and CDR2 (germline): MNHNS, SASEGT. Germline trimming cut 2 bases from V and 1 base from J; bases unmatched to any gene: 1. The CDR3 has 15 residues. Here the CDR3 reads CASSERTGGNTEAFF. The CDR3 DNA is TGTGCCAGCAGTGAAAGGACAGGGGGGAACACTGAAGCTTTCTTT.

The V and J genes are TRBV18 and TRBJ1-2; a weak D match, TRBD1 (5 bases). This CDR3 region has 16 residues. Germline CDR1 KGHSH, CDR2 LQKENI. Trimming stripped 0 bases from V and 1 base from J, with 12 bases between. The CDR3 is CASSPPGAGSNYGYTF. The CDR3, as DNA: TGTGCCAGCTCACCACCAGGGGCCGGAAGTAACTATGGCTACACCTTC.

This chain uses TRBV5-6 with TRBJ2-3; possibly TRBD2 for D (6 bases). V gave up 4 bases and J gave up 9 bases, with 12 bases separating them. CDR1 and CDR2 (germline): SGHDT, YYEEEE. CDR3 length: 12 residues. Here the CDR3 DNA reads TGTGCCAGCAGCCCGGAGGGGAACACGCAGTATTTT. This encodes CASSPEGNTQYF.

The rearrangement links TRBV5-1 to TRBJ2-3; TRBD1 matches at 9 bases. This CDR3 comprises 14 residues. V lost 4 bases to trimming and J lost 4 bases; unmatched junction nucleotides: 4. Looked up from germline, CDR1 is SGHRS and CDR2 is YFSETQ. The chain's CDR3 is CASSQGQGPDTQYF. The CDR3 DNA is TGCGCCAGCAGCCAGGGACAGGGTCCAGATACGCAGTATTTT.

V and J are TRBV12-3 or TRBV12-4 and TRBJ1-1, with D possibly TRBD1 on 6 matching bases. This CDR3 has 13 residues. V shed 0 bases and J shed 8 bases, with 10 bases lying between them. The CDR3, as DNA: TGTGCCAGCAGTTTAGCCCCGGGGGGCGAAGCTTTCTTT. Encoded protein: CASSLAPGGEAFF.

V gene TRBV5-1 combines with J gene TRBJ2-5; TRBD1 agrees at 7 bases. Per the germline V gene, CDR1 is SGHRS and CDR2 is YFSETQ. Trimming took 3 bases from V and 4 from J; bases not matched to a gene: 6. The CDR3 runs 14 residues. In nucleotides, the CDR3 is TGCGCCAGCAGCTCTTCCGACAGGGCAGAGACCCAGTACTTC. Amino acid sequence: CASSSSDRAETQYF.

This clone appeared a single time. Other DNA sequences within the sample encode an identical CDR3. The chain uses TRBV18 and TRBJ1-3; the match to TRBD1 covers 7 bases. The CDR3 runs to 14 residues. V dropped 4 bases and J dropped 4; count of bases not matched to a gene: 4. Germline values: CDR1 KGHSH, CDR2 LQKENI. The CDR3 protein is CASSRDRAGNTIYF. The DNA for the CDR3 is TGTGCCAGCTCACGAGACAGGGCGGGAAACACCATATATTTT.

This clone showed up just once. This sequence joins TRBV28 and TRBJ2-7; possible D gene TRBD1, 6 bases. There are 14 residues in the CDR3. Germline V gene sequence: CDR1 MDHEN, CDR2 SYDVKM. With 3 bases removed from V and 2 bases from J, the gap between germline ends came to 11 bases. CDR3 region: CASSFLGQTYEQYF. CDR3 in DNA: TGTGCCAGCAGTTTCCTCGGACAGACCTACGAGCAGTACTTC. The full variable domain, rest sourced from reference TRBV28 and TRBJ2-7, is DVKVTQSSRYLVKRTGEKVFLECVQDMDHENMFWYRQDPGLGLRLIYFSYDVKMKEKGDIPEGYSVSREKKERFSLILESASTNQTSMYLCASSFLGQTYEQYFGPGTRLTVT.

The chain is built from TRBV7-2 and TRBJ2-1; possible D gene TRBD2, 5 bases. V lost 4 bases and J lost 7, with 11 bases in between. The CDR3 totals 13 residues. Germline values: CDR1 SGHTA, CDR2 FQGNSA. The CDR3 sequence is CASSSGRGNEQFF. DNA for the CDR3: TGTGCCAGCAGCTCGGGCCGCGGGAATGAGCAGTTCTTC.

V usage is TRBV28 and J usage is TRBJ2-7; D may be TRBD2 (7 bases). CDR3 length: 15 residues. Germline assignment: CDR1 MDHEN and CDR2 SYDVKM. V dropped 8 bases and J dropped 3 bases, with 20 bases sitting between them. The CDR3 DNA is TGTGCCAGCCGGGGGGCTACAGGACATCTCTACGAGCAGTACTTC. Translated, it gives CASRGATGHLYEQYF.

The chain joins TRBV10-3 to TRBJ1-5; 8 bases fit TRBD1. The V gene end was trimmed by 4 bases and the J gene end by 1 base; junction bases not matched to a gene: 0. This CDR3 has 14 amino acids. Germline lookup yields CDR1 ENHRY and CDR2 SYGVKD. For the CDR3, the DNA is TGTGCCATCAGTGGACAGGGGAGCAATCAGCCCCAGCATTTT. Protein product: CAISGQGSNQPQHF.

This clone was seen more than once but under ten times. The chain uses TRBV4-1 and TRBJ2-7; a weak D match, TRBD1 (7 bases). The ends were cut back, 4 bases at V and 5 bases at J, with 21 bases in the middle. Per germline, CDR1 MGHRA and CDR2 YSYEKL. CDR3 length equals 16 residues. CDR3 coding DNA: TGCGCCAGCAGCCTTCAGCTGGCAGGGGGGATCCACGAGCAGTACTTC. Translating gives CASSLQLAGGIHEQYF.

The chain carries TRBV9 and TRBJ1-1, with D unresolved. The length of the CDR3 is 16 residues. V dropped 0 bases and J dropped 6 bases, with 18 bases sitting between them. Germline V gives CDR1 SGDLS, CDR2 YYNGEE. CDR3 amino acids: CASSVGVRGPGPEAFF. The CDR3 bases are TGTGCCAGCAGCGTAGGGGTGAGAGGGCCTGGACCTGAAGCTTTCTTT.

This sequence joins TRBV19 and TRBJ1-5; TRBD1 matches 8 bases. The CDR3 is 16 amino acids. In germline, CDR1 is LNHDA, CDR2 SQIVND (reference sequence). J gave up 3 bases and V 5 bases, and 9 bases lay outside the gene matches. The CDR3 bases are TGTGCCAGTAGTCCCCCCCAGGGGGCCCTCAATCAGCCCCAGCATTTT. Its protein is CASSPPQGALNQPQHF.

This chain connects TRBV5-1 to TRBJ1-1, with D possibly being TRBD1 (5 bases). This CDR3 is 15 amino acids long. The V and J ends lost 4 bases and 4 bases respectively, with 17 bases between them. Per the germline V gene, CDR1 is SGHRS and CDR2 is YFSETQ. The CDR3, as DNA: TGCGCCAGCAGCCTCAGTACGGGGGGTGGCACTGAAGCTTTCTTT. Translating it yields CASSLSTGGGTEAFF.

The V and J genes are TRBV15 and TRBJ1-5; 7 positions match TRBD1. The CDR3 consists of 15 residues. Germline CDR1 reads LNHNV; CDR2 reads YYDKDF (reference sequence). V shed 2 bases, J shed 3 bases, and the junction held 4 bases outside the gene matches. CDR3 sequence (DNA): TGTGCCACCAGCAGACCAGGGGGAGTCAATCAGCCCCAGCATTTT. As protein: CATSRPGGVNQPQHF.